Below are 4 T cell receptor beta chains sequenced from a single sample in a study of response to subunit inactivated influenza vaccine. Each CDR3 protein gets one entry after TCRdb re-called the RT-PCR reads with MiXCR. The table includes almost 600,000 distinct CDR3 sequences, 13% to 15% detected once. Sequenced here: PBMCs from blood, sampled 11 to 12 days after vaccination. The receptor set was obtained from a man aged 45 to 65 who received an inactivated influenza vaccine.

This clonotype showed up many times. The CDR3 DNA is TGCGCCAGCAACGTGGCGGGGAGTAACACCGGGGAGCTGTTTTTT. This codes for CASNVAGSNTGELFF. The genes are TRBV5-1 and TRBJ2-2, with D possibly matching TRBD2 (6 bases). The CDR3 sequence is 15 residues long. The V and J ends lost 6 bases and 2 bases respectively, with 14 bases between them. Germline V lookup: CDR1 SGHRS, CDR2 YFSETQ.

This clonotype was detected many times. The V gene is TRBV29-1, the J gene TRBJ1-4; unclear D gene. Trimming left V 8 bases short and J 4 bases short, with 14 bases between. The CDR3 runs to 13 residues. Germline assignment: CDR1 SQVTM and CDR2 ANQGSEA. CDR3 sequence: CSCMAGDNEKLFF. The CDR3 coding sequence is TGCAGCTGTATGGCGGGAGATAATGAAAAACTGTTTTTT.

The chain uses TRBV5-1 and TRBJ1-5; 7 bases map to TRBD1. Germline CDR1 SGHRS, CDR2 YFSETQ. V dropped 1 base and J dropped 4; count of bases not matched to a gene: 5. CDR3 length: 15 residues. The CDR3, as DNA: TGCGCCAGCAGCTTGTCGGGACAGAGGAATCAGCCCCAGCATTTT. It encodes CASSLSGQRNQPQHF.

This chain uses TRBV4-3 with TRBJ1-6; 7 nucleotides line up with TRBD1. Losses at the gene ends were 4 bases for V and 2 bases for J; bases not matched to a gene: 5. This CDR3 is built from 16 residues. Germline V gives CDR1 LGHNA, CDR2 YSLEER. As DNA, the CDR3 is TGCGCCAGCAGCCGGACCGGGACAGCCTATAATTCACCCCTCCACTTT. Translating gives CASSRTGTAYNSPLHF.